This TCR beta chain was recorded in a study of shared clonotypes between healthy human individuals. Some clones are missing from TCRdb's copy, which holds only in-frame ones; the method was immunoSEQ multiplex PCR. The data hold a few million clones, with 85% to 95% observed a single time. The sample was naive CD4+ T cells from PBMCs. Subset here: CD45RA+ positively selected. This sequence was found in a man aged 18 to 30 in good health. Some clones in this sample may be carry-over from other donors' samples.

In DNA, the CDR3 is TGTGCCAGCACAGGCCCCCGTTCGGGCCCCCGGGGTAATGAAAAACTGTTTTTT. Translating gives CASTGPRSGPRGNEKLFF. The J gene is TRBJ1-4, the V gene TRBV28; D call uncertain. The CDR3 covers 18 residues. V lost 7 bases, J lost 4 bases, and 25 bases lay in between. From germline, CDR1 is MDHEN and CDR2 SYDVKM.